This T cell receptor beta chain was recovered during a study of cytomegalovirus exposure and HLA in healthy donors. Study-wide results and caveats: The study put some 160 TCR beta chains on its list as cytomegalovirus-associated.

Points on this clone: The antigen is undetermined.

Germline V gene sequence: CDR1 GTSNPN, CDR2 SVGIG (reference sequence). The CDR3 has 15 residues. The J segment lost 5 bases and the V segment lost 7 bases, leaving 11 bases of the junction unmatched. In the PCR, 60 Vbeta and 13 Jbeta primers were used. Clones were sequenced by immunoSEQ multiplex PCR, and TCRdb holds only the in-frame ones, with some missing. The sample includes roughly 36,000 clones, approximately 80% seen only once; the top ten take roughly 6%. The TCR comes from a male donor in good health and CMV-seronegative. Material: PBMCs. The chain uses TRBV30 and TRBJ2-5; 12 nucleotides match TRBD2. CDR3 region: CASALAGGPYETQYF. The DNA of the CDR3 is TGTGCCTCCGCTCTAGCGGGGGGGCCGTATGAGACCCAGTACTTC.